This section outlines one T cell receptor beta chain sequence together with its context. Its recognized antigen is unknown. The sample holds no much larger clone one base away, and base qualities are not on file. This specimen comes from a study of T cell clones after liver transplantation (dated by TCRdb to about 2019). Notes on the research overall: ITN030ST, the source of the samples, was a randomized trial that attempted immunosuppression withdrawal within 2 years of liver transplantation. Donor-reactive T cell clones were identified by TCRbeta sequencing after a pre-transplant mixed lymphocyte reaction and then tracked in post-transplant blood. Third party-reactive TCRbeta sequences from pre-transplant MLRs were also identified as an antigen-independent comparator for donor-reactive sequences. Three of the eight recipients were HCV-positive; the others were transplanted for non-autoimmune, non-viral indications. Subjects received no induction therapy and standard immunosuppression until randomization at 12-24 months post-transplant. To count as tolerant, a recipient had to stay completely off immunosuppression for at least one year without liver enzymes climbing beyond twice the upper limit of normal. Blood samples were collected pre-transplant, pre-randomization before withdrawal, and post-randomization after either full withdrawal or failed withdrawal. The study cohort included 8 liver transplant recipients, of whom 3 were classified as tolerant and 5 as non-tolerant. The paper as a whole reports these results and caveats: Conclusions were preliminary, limited by small, heterogeneous patient numbers and non-standardized post-transplant time points. Without allograft tissue specimens, donor-reactive T cells may have migrated into the graft rather than being deleted. Circulating donor-reactive CD4 TCRbeta sequences fell significantly post-transplant in 5 of 8 subjects, irrespective of tolerance or HCV status. In two subjects, low numbers of available donor cells limited the measurable donor-reactive repertoire. After accounting for repertoire turnover, donor-reactive detection was significantly reduced in 7 of 8 subjects for CD4 and 8 of 8 for CD8. Donor-reactive sequences decreased more than third party-reactive sequences, which suggests partial antigen-specific deletion that was not related to withdrawal success.

Trimming at the junction amounts to 7 bases on V and 1 base on J, and the germline ends lie 7 bases apart. Counted from cysteine to phenylalanine, this CDR3 has 12 amino acids. The DNA shown is the 36-base CDR3, in frame from base 1. According to the germline V gene, CDR1 reads MNHNS and CDR2 reads SASEGT. Using immunoSEQ, frozen genomic DNA was subjected to high-throughput TCRbeta CDR3 sequencing, a process that included PCR amplification, mapping, bias correction and internal controls. Under the source paper's analysis protocol: Only productive rearrangements were retained, with each unique TCRbeta sequence defined by its CDR3 nucleotide sequence together with its V and J gene. A sequence counted as donor-reactive only if the sequence showed at least 5-fold expansion in CFSE-low cells compared with unstimulated pre-transplant cells and had a frequency of at least 0.01%. Minimum frequency thresholds were set for each subject based on the unstimulated sample with the lowest template count, ensuring at least 90% detection power. Jensen-Shannon divergence between the top 1000 TCRbeta sequences after and before transplant was used to measure repertoire turnover. Changes in detection of donor-reactive sequences were tested with two-sided Fisher's exact tests. TCRdb stores this immuneACCESS table with in-frame sequences only. Part of the clones is absent; in the studies checked, under half of the shortfall reflects unresolved V genes, and no reason is known for the rest. The DNA was the basis for D and trimming; V, J and clone size are from that table. A total of roughly 20,000 clones appear in this sample, over 80% of them only once. Over 10% of the sample belongs to the ten largest clones.

The intended sense of this specimen's time point label: pre-transplant. Unstimulated PBMCs, after thawing, were stained for CD3, CD4 and CD8 and then FACS-sorted into CD3+CD4+ and CD3+CD8+ populations. Each of the 8 studied subjects was randomized to immunosuppression withdrawal. Genomic DNA was isolated with the Qiagen DNeasy Blood and Tissue Kit. This specimen consisted of CD8+ T cells from blood, obtained before liver transplant. The receptor was isolated from a human donor who received a liver transplant. Recombination linked TRBV6-1 to TRBJ1-1; tentative D gene TRBD1, with 5 bases matching. The bases are TGTGCCAGCAATACAGGGAACACTGAAGCTTTCTTT. The encoded protein is CASNTGNTEAFF.